Given below is one T cell receptor (beta chain) in context. Its antigen is still unknown. The germline V gene encodes CDR1 MGHDK and CDR2 SYGVNS. CDR3 size: 13 residues. V was pared by 6 bases and J by 4 bases, with 2 bases of the junction left unmatched. The data stem from a study of cytomegalovirus exposure and HLA in healthy donors. Study-level findings and limits: The tendency of first-cohort TCR clusters to co-occur in the 120 or so validation repertoires was the finding of a later analysis. With high specificity and sensitivity, the classifier reportedly diagnosed cytomegalovirus status.

Assay: immunoSEQ multiplex PCR; the TCRdb copy retains only in-frame clones and omits some. The profile shows tens of thousands of clones, roughly 85% of them singletons. This TCR was recovered from a woman under 40 in good health and CMV-seronegative. The V call is TRBV25-1, the J call TRBJ2-7; TRBD1 matches at 11 bases. The sequenced material came from PBMCs. The CDR3 sequence is CASSRDRGYEQYF. The CDR3 DNA is TGTGCCAGCAGCAGGGACAGGGGGTACGAGCAGTACTTC.